Included here is one TCR beta chain sequence, with context. This entry belongs to a study of T cell repertoires in ileal Crohn's disease. Sequenced by immunoSEQ multiplex PCR; TCRdb stores in-frame clones only, minus some. Among some 5,400 clones listed, about 69% were seen once. Time point meaning: neoterminal ileum biopsy at postoperative endoscopy, about 6 months after surgery. CDR3 length equals 15 residues. Trimming pared 6 bases from V and 4 bases from J, leaving 16 bases between. CDR1 is MNHEY, CDR2 SVGAGI, per germline. The specimen was ileal tissue. The chain recombines TRBV6-5 with TRBJ1-5; no definite D call. This sequence was found in an adult with Crohn's disease. Here the CDR3 reads CASRPDSNLNQPQHF. In DNA form, the CDR3 reads TGTGCCAGCAGACCAGACTCCAATCTTAATCAGCCCCAGCATTTT.